This TCR beta chain was profiled in a study of T-cell reconstitution after alpha-beta-depleted transplantation in children. There are 12 residues in the CDR3. Germline V gives CDR1 SGHRS, CDR2 YFSETQ. V gave up 4 bases and J gave up 3 bases, with 7 bases separating them. Preparation of the TCRbeta library involved a method that used unique molecular identifiers. TCRdb recomputed calls from the PCR reads with MiXCR, one row per CDR3 protein. The sample has around 340,000 distinct CDR3 sequences, less than 15% seen once. The clonotype was recovered from a human donor who donated a stem cell graft to a child with Fanconi anemia. Here the sequenced sample was PBMCs, taken from the stem cell graft. This chain links TRBV5-1 with TRBJ1-1; D is ambiguous. This CDR3 reads CASSTEYTEAFF. The CDR3 bases are TGCGCCAGCAGCACGGAGTACACTGAAGCTTTCTTT. Variable domain in full (rest from reference TRBV5-1 and TRBJ1-1): KAGVTQTPRYLIKTRGQQVTLSCSPISGHRSVSWYQQTPGQGLQFLFEYFSETQRNKGNFPGRFSGRQFSNSRSEMNVSTLELGDSALYLCASSTEYTEAFFGQGTRLTVV.